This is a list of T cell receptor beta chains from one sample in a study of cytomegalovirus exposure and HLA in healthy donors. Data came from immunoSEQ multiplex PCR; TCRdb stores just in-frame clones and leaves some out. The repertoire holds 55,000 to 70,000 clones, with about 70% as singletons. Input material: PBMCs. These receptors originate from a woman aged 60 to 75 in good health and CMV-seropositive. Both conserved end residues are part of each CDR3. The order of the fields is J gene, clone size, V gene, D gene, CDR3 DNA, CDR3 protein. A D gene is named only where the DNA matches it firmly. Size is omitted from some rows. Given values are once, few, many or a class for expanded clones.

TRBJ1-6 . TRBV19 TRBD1 TGTGCCAGTAGTACGGCTACAGGGGTTAATTCACCCCTCCACTTT CASSTATGVNSPLHF
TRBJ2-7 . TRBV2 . TGTGCCAGCCGAACCGGGACCTACGAGCAGTACTTC CASRTGTYEQYF
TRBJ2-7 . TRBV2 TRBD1 TGTGCCAGCAGTTGGGGACAGGCTCCCTCCTACGAGCAGTACTTC CASSWGQAPSYEQYF
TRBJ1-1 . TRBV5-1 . TGCGCCAGCAGCTCCCAGCCAGGGGCCACTGAAGCTTTCTTT CASSSQPGATEAFF
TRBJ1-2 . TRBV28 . TGTGCCAGCACCGGGGGGTTTCGCTACACCTTC CASTGGFRYTF
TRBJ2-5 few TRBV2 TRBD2 TGTGCCATCGGGACTAGCGGGGCGCGGAACCAGTACTTC CAIGTSGARNQYF
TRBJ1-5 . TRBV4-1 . TGCGCCAGCAGCCAAGATCCCTCCGGGGAGGGCAATCAGCCCCAGCATTTT CASSQDPSGEGNQPQHF
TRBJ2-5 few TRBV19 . TGTGCCAGTAGTAATCAGGGTGTGGAGACCCAGTACTTC CASSNQGVETQYF
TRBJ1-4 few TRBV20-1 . TGCAGTGTGAGGGTACTTGAAAAACTGTTTTTT CSVRVLEKLFF
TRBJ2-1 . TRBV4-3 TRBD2 TGCGCCAGCAGCCCCTCACTAGCGGGGGTTTACAATGAGCAGTTCTTC CASSPSLAGVYNEQFF
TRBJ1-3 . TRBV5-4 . TGTGCCAGCAGCCCTGGGGCCAATACCATATATTTT CASSPGANTIYF
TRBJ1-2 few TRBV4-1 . TGCGCCAGCAGCCAGTTAGGGGAATATGGCTACACCTTC CASSQLGEYGYTF
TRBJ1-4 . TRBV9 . TGTGCCAGCAGCTTATCAGGGGCGACTAATGAAAAACTGTTTTTT CASSLSGATNEKLFF
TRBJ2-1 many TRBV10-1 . TGCGCCAGCAGTCCCGGTACGCCGTCGTACAATGAGCAGTTCTTC CASSPGTPSYNEQFF
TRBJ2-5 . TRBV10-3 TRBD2 TGTGCCATCAGCACCGGGGGAGCGGGGGGGGAGACCCAGTACTTC CAISTGGAGGETQYF
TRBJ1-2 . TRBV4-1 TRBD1 TGCGCCAGCAGCCAGTGGGACAGGACCGACTATGGCTACACCTTC CASSQWDRTDYGYTF
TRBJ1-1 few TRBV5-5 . TGTGCCAGCAGCACCCAATCGCGTTACACTGAAGCTTTCTTT CASSTQSRYTEAFF
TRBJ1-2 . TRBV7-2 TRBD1 TGTGCCAGCAGCCCAGGACAGGGACCTAACTATGGCTACACCTTC CASSPGQGPNYGYTF
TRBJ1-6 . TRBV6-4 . TGTGCCAGCAGTGACTCGATTCGGTCACCCCTCCACTTT CASSDSIRSPLHF
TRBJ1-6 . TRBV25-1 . TGTGCCAGCAGTGACAGGAACGATTCACCCCTCCACTTT CASSDRNDSPLHF
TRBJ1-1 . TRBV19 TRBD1 TGTGCCAGTACCCCGGGACAGGGAGGTGAAGCTTTCTTT CASTPGQGGEAFF
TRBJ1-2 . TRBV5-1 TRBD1 TGCGCCAGCAGCTTGGGACAGGGACCCACCCATGGCTACACCTTC CASSLGQGPTHGYTF
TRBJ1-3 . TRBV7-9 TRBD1 TGTGCCAGCAGCTTATGGGACAGGGGAGGAAACACCATATATTTT CASSLWDRGGNTIYF
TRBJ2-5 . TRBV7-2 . TGTGCCAGCAGCTTAGGGGGAGGGGGGGGAGAGACCCAGTACTTC CASSLGGGGGETQYF